This T cell receptor beta chain was observed in a study of T cell responses to AZD1222 COVID-19 vaccine. The study's findings and limits: Seropositive AZD1222 recipients at baseline numbered only five to seven. The study found Spike-specific TCR breadth and depth rose after two AZD1222 doses.

The CDR3 has 11 amino acids. Germline CDR1 reads MDHEN; CDR2 reads SYDVKM. V was pared by 6 bases and J by 0 bases, with 3 bases between. To note about this clone: As yet, its antigen is unknown.

Data came from immunoSEQ multiplex PCR; TCRdb stores just in-frame clones and leaves some out. Among roughly 260,000 clones listed, 85% to 95% were seen once. The source is an adult in good health. This chain joins TRBV28 and TRBJ2-7; no firm D call. The sample in question was peripheral blood, obtained on day 0 of AZD1222 vaccination. CDR3 region: CASRASYEQYF. The CDR3 coding sequence is TGTGCCAGCAGAGCCTCCTACGAGCAGTACTTC.